This note documents a single T cell receptor (beta chain) sequence. The antigen is not known. The record originates from a study of beta chain features in type 1 diabetes. The isolated RNA, all of it, was reverse transcribed, so expressed TCRB transcripts were what got sequenced. Produced via immunoSEQ multiplex PCR; TCRdb's table is partial and in-frame only. The sample holds under 850,000 clones, roughly 13% seen once. The V end was cut by 4 bases, the J end by 0 bases, with 14 bases between. From germline, CDR1 is SEHNR and CDR2 FQNEAQ (reference sequence). The CDR3 loop spans 16 amino acids. Study-wide results and caveats: Across all four CD4+ subsets, people with type 1 diabetes showed modestly shorter TCRB CDR3s.

The rearrangement joins TRBV7-9 to TRBJ2-3, with D tentatively TRBD2 (6 bases). The specimen was naive CD4+ T cells from blood. The TCR comes from a man in his late teens or twenties with type 1 diabetes. CDR3 DNA sequence: TGTGCCAGCAGCTACCTAGCGCTTGCTAGCACAGATACGCAGTATTTT. This codes for CASSYLALASTDTQYF.